Listed below are T cell receptor beta chains from one sample, sequenced in a study of blood T cells in healthy people across ages. MiXCR, run by TCRdb on the 5' RACE reads, gives a single entry per CDR3 protein. The data show some 1.1 million distinct CDR3 sequences, 35% to 40% seen once. The sequencing input was blood. The source of these receptors is a man aged 18 to 30 in good health. Both conserved end residues are part of each CDR3. The D gene is left open where the match is weak. The listing skips clone size in some rows; elsewhere it reads once, few, many or a size class.

clone size,D gene,V gene,J gene,CDR3 DNA,CDR3 protein
few,NA,TRBV5-6,TRBJ2-7,TGTGCCAGCAGCTTCGTCAGACCTCTGAGCTCCTACGAGCAGTACTTC,CASSFVRPLSSYEQYF
once,NA,TRBV20-1,TRBJ1-2,TGCAGTGCCGAGTCTGACCGGGAGGATGGCTACACCTTC,CSAESDREDGYTF
few,NA,TRBV20-1,TRBJ1-1,TGCAGTGCTAGACCTGGGACACCAAACACTGAAGCTTTCTTT,CSARPGTPNTEAFF
NA,NA,TRBV7-2,TRBJ2-3,TGTGCCAGCAGCTTAGTGGGGGGCTACTTGACAGATACGCAGTATTTT,CASSLVGGYLTDTQYF
NA,TRBD2,TRBV12-3/TRBV12-4,TRBJ2-3,TGTGCCAGCAGTTTAGCGGGGCTAGCGGGGGGACTCACAGATACGCAGTATTTT,CASSLAGLAGGLTDTQYF
NA,TRBD2,TRBV5-1,TRBJ2-2,TGCGCCAGCAGCTTGCTCGGGGGGACGAACACCGGGGAGCTGTTTTTT,CASSLLGGTNTGELFF
few,TRBD1,TRBV5-6,TRBJ2-6,TGTGCCAGCAGCTCGGGACAGCTAGGGTTTTCTGGGGCCAACGTCCTGACTTTC,CASSSGQLGFSGANVLTF
NA,NA,TRBV28,TRBJ2-5,TGTGCCAGCAGTTTATCGCACGGTGGGGTCCAGTACTTC,CASSLSHGGVQYF
NA,TRBD1,TRBV3-1,TRBJ1-2,TGTGTCAGCAGCGGGACAGGGGGCCGTGGCTACACCTTC,CVSSGTGGRGYTF
NA,NA,TRBV2,TRBJ1-2,TGTGCCAGCAGATGCCGGCTTGACTATGGCTACACCTTC,CASRCRLDYGYTF
NA,TRBD1,TRBV12-3/TRBV12-4,TRBJ1-1,TGTGCCAGCAGGGGGGACAGTCAAATCGGCACTGAAGCTTTCTTT,CASRGDSQIGTEAFF
NA,NA,TRBV20-1,TRBJ1-2,TGCAGTGCTCCCGTGAGGAAAGGAGCGTATGGCTACACCTTC,CSAPVRKGAYGYTF
many,NA,TRBV29-1,TRBJ2-3,TGCAGCGTTGCGATTAGCTACCCCACAGATACGCAGTATTTT,CSVAISYPTDTQYF
NA,NA,TRBV11-2,TRBJ1-5,TGTGCCAGCAAAGGGGAGGGGTCCGATCAGCCCCAGCATTTT,CASKGEGSDQPQHF
few,NA,TRBV20-1,TRBJ2-5,TGCAGTGCCCCTTCAGGGATGTACCAAGAGACCCAGTACTTC,CSAPSGMYQETQYF
NA,TRBD1,TRBV18,TRBJ1-1,TGTGCCAGCTCATCAACAGGGGGGATAGGCACTGAAGCTTTCTTT,CASSSTGGIGTEAFF
many,NA,TRBV4-1,TRBJ2-1,TGCGCCAGCAGCCAAGAGGACACTTACAATGAGCAGTTCTTC,CASSQEDTYNEQFF
few,TRBD1,TRBV20-1,TRBJ1-5,TGCAGTGCCACCCGCAGACAGGGAACCCAGCATTTT,CSATRRQGTQHF
NA,TRBD1,TRBV6-5,TRBJ1-1,TGTGCCAGCAGTTACTCGATAACAGGGGACACTGAAGCTTTCTTT,CASSYSITGDTEAFF
few,NA,TRBV5-1,TRBJ1-2,TGCGCCAGCAGCTCTGTAGGGGTCTACACCTTC,CASSSVGVYTF
NA,TRBD2,TRBV12-3/TRBV12-4,TRBJ2-1,TGTGCCAGCACCAAACTAGCGGGGAAATCCAATGGGCGGCAGTTCTTC,CASTKLAGKSNGRQFF
NA,NA,TRBV4-3,TRBJ1-1,TGCGCCAGCACCCCAGGGGCACGTCGAGTGGACTCCGATGAAGCTTTCTTT,CASTPGARRVDSDEAFF
NA,TRBD1,TRBV5-5,TRBJ1-1,TGTGCCAGCAGGGCGGGACAGCGGTTGAACACTGAAGCTTTCTTT,CASRAGQRLNTEAFF
NA,NA,TRBV11-2,TRBJ2-7,TGTGCCAGCAGCTTAGACCGGGACACTGGCGAGCAGTACTTC,CASSLDRDTGEQYF
NA,NA,TRBV7-2,TRBJ2-5,TGTGCCAGCAGTTTAAATGCCTTCGGTAGATGGACCCAGTACTTC,CASSLNAFGRWTQYF
NA,NA,TRBV29-1,TRBJ1-2,TGCAGCGTTGAAGATCGTAGGGGCACCACCACTAACTATGGCTACACCTTC,CSVEDRRGTTTNYGYTF
NA,NA,TRBV18,TRBJ1-5,TGTGCCAGCTCACCAGGATCAGGTCAGCCCCAGCATTTT,CASSPGSGQPQHF
few,NA,TRBV10-3,TRBJ1-2,TGTGCCATCAGTGACGACAGGACTGTATCCGGATATGGCTACACCTTC,CAISDDRTVSGYGYTF
many,NA,TRBV12-3/TRBV12-4,TRBJ2-7,TGTGCCAGCATGGTGGGGGTTTTCTCCTACGAGCAGTACTTC,CASMVGVFSYEQYF
NA,NA,TRBV29-1,TRBJ1-1,TGCAACGTTGCCCAGCTGCTGAACACTGAAGCTTTCTTT,CNVAQLLNTEAFF
NA,NA,TRBV6-5,TRBJ1-2,TGTGCCAGCAGTTACTCGATAGGGGCACGGAACTATGGCTACACCTTC,CASSYSIGARNYGYTF
NA,NA,TRBV7-9,TRBJ1-3,TGTGCCAGCAGCTTAGCGTCGGGCAGCTCTGGAAACACCATATATTTT,CASSLASGSSGNTIYF
NA,NA,TRBV7-2,TRBJ2-3,TGTGCCAGCAGCTCTACGGCCATGTTTGCCCCCCATACGCAGTATTTT,CASSSTAMFAPHTQYF
NA,NA,TRBV3-1,TRBJ1-1,TGTGCCAGCAGCCAAGAAATCAGGGGTCGGACTGAAGCTTTCTTT,CASSQEIRGRTEAFF
few,NA,TRBV12-3/TRBV12-4,TRBJ1-5,TGTGCCAGCAGTTTAGTTGGAAACAATCAGCCCCAGCATTTT,CASSLVGNNQPQHF
few,NA,TRBV28,TRBJ2-3,TGTGCCAGCAGTTGGGCGGGCAGCACAGATACGCAGTATTTT,CASSWAGSTDTQYF
few,TRBD2,TRBV4-3,TRBJ2-1,TGCGCCAGCAGCCAAGAACTAGCGGGGTACAATGAGCAGTTCTTC,CASSQELAGYNEQFF
NA,TRBD1,TRBV9,TRBJ2-3,TGTGCCAGCAGCGCGACAGGGACCCATCCCCGGTTCGATACGCAGTATTTT,CASSATGTHPRFDTQYF
NA,NA,TRBV6-2/TRBV6-3,TRBJ2-5,TGTGCCGGGCGTGCGGCTAGTGAAGAGACCCAGTACTTC,CAGRAASEETQYF
few,NA,TRBV7-3,TRBJ2-7,TGTGCCAGCAGCCCCTTTTCGACGGTTAGATACAATGAGCAGTACTTC,CASSPFSTVRYNEQYF
few,NA,TRBV7-9,TRBJ2-3,TGTGCCAGCAGCTTTGGGCAGGGAACTTACACAGATACGCAGTATTTT,CASSFGQGTYTDTQYF
NA,NA,TRBV6-2/TRBV6-3,TRBJ1-1,TGTGCCAGCAGCCACAGGGTTGCGAACACTGAAGCTTTCTTT,CASSHRVANTEAFF